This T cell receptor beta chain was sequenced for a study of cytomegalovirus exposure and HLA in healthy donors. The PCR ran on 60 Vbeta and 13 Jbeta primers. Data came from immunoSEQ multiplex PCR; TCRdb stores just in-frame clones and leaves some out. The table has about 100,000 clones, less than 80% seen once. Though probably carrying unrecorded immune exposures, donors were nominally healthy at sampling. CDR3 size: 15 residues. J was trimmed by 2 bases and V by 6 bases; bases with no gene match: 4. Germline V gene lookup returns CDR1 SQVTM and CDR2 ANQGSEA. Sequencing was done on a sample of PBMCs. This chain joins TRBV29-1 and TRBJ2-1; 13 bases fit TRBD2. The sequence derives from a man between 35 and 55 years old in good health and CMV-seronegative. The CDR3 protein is CSVRTSGGTYNEQFF. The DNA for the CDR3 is TGCAGCGTCCGGACTAGCGGGGGTACCTACAATGAGCAGTTCTTC.